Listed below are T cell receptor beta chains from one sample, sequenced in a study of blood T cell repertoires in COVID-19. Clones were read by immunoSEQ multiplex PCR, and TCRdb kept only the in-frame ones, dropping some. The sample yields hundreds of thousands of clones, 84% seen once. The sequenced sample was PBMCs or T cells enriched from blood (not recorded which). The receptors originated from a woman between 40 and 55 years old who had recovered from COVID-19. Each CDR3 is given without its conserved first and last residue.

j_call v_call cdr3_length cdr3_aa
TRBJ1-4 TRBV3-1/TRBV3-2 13 ASSARRGSSEKLF
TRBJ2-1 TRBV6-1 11 ASSEAPGDEQF
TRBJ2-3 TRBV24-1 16 ATSDPSPAGAHTDTQY
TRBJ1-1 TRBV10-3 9 AISETGMAF
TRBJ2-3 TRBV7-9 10 ASSPTADTQY
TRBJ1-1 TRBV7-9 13 ASRSRFGGEAEAF
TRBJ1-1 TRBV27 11 ASSLRMNTEAF
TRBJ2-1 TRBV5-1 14 ASSLDGGATYNEQF
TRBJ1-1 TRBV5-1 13 ASGQGQGAMNEAF
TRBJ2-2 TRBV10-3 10 AISAGLRELF
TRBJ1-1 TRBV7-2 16 ASSSHHGGFPRETEAF
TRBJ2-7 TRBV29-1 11 SAVGGGNYEQY
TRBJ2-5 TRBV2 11 ASTEMRIETQY
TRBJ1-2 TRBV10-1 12 ASTPTVFYYGYT
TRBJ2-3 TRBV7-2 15 ASSTQGQGSGRNTQY
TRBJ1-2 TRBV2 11 ASNRDKLYGYT
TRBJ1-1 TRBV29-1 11 SVEVQKGTEAF
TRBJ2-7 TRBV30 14 AWSVLSTGFSYEQY
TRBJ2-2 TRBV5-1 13 ASSLDSGRTGELF
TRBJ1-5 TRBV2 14 ASSVPKGGGNQPQH
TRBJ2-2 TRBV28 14 ASWGLAGVRGGELF
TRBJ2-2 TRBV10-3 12 ASRQGANTGELF
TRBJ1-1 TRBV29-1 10 SGGHLNTEAF
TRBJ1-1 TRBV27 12 ASSLGRGFTEAF
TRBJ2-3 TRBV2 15 ASSVTGTSGNADTQY
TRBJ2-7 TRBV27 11 ASSRGGPYEQY
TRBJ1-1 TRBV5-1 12 ASSRTGPNTEAF
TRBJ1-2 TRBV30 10 AWSVDSYGYT
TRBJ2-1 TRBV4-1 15 ASSHRTGTGGRYEQF
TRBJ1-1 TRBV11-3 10 ASSLGTGEAF
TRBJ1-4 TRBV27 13 ASSFGNREGEKLF
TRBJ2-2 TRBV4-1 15 ASSQVTAGVKTGELF
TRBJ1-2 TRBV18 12 ASSEGTAPYGYT
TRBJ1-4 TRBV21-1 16 ASSKEQGELRSGEKLF
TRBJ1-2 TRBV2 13 ASSEEGASDYGYT
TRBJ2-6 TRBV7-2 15 ASSLSRGTSGANVLT
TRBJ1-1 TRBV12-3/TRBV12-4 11 ASSFSGNTEAF
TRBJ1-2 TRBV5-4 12 ASSFTGLHYGYT
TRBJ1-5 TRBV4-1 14 ASSHPSGQPNQPQH
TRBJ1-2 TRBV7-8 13 ASSGGDFPDYGYT
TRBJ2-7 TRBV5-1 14 ASSLVAGTSSYEQY
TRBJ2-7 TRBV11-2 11 ASSLERPDEQY
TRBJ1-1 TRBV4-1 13 ASSQEAALNTEAF
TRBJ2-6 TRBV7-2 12 ASIIDRGANVLT
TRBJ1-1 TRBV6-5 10 ASRGGNTEAF
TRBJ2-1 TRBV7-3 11 ASSSTSVGEQF
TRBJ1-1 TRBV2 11 ASSGQQNTEAF
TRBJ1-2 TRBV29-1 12 SVVGGASNYGYT
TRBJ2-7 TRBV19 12 ASSIERRSYEQY